Presented here are 21 T cell receptor beta chains from one specimen sequenced in a study of blood T cell repertoires in COVID-19. The assay was immunoSEQ multiplex PCR, and TCRdb's table has in-frame clones only and misses some. The sample carries about 110,000 clones, around nine tenths recorded once. Sequencing was carried out using peripheral blood. The receptors originated from a woman in her 30s with acute or convalescent COVID-19.

This clone appeared a single time. This CDR3 is CASSAAGPTYEQYF. The CDR3 region has the DNA TGTGCCAGCAGTGCGGCGGGGCCAACTTACGAGCAGTACTTC. This chain joins TRBV2 and TRBJ2-7, with D possibly being TRBD2 (6 bases). V lost 4 bases, J lost 4 bases, and 14 bases lay in between. Germline CDR1 is SNHLY and CDR2 is FYNNEI. The CDR3 totals 14 residues. The whole variable domain, remainder taken from reference TRBV2 and TRBJ2-7, is EPEVTQTPSHQVTQMGQEVILRCVPISNHLYFYWYRQILGQKVEFLVSFYNNEISEKSEIFDDQFSVERPDGSNFTLKIRSTKLEDSAMYFCASSAAGPTYEQYFGPGTRLTVT.

The chain combines TRBV6-5 with TRBJ2-3, with 7 bases matching TRBD2. The germline gives CDR1 MNHEY, CDR2 SVGAGI. The ends lost 6 bases at V and 7 bases at J; junction bases unmatched: 10. The CDR3 contains 14 residues. CDR3 protein: CASSSGLVENTQYF. The CDR3 DNA is TGTGCCAGCAGCTCCGGACTAGTCGAAAATACGCAGTATTTT.

The chain employs TRBV7-2 and TRBJ2-7; D is unclear. Trimming stripped 5 bases from V and 2 bases from J, with 13 bases between. The CDR3 has 14 amino acids. Germline assignment: CDR1 SGHTA and CDR2 FQGNSA. The CDR3 nucleotides are TGTGCCAGCAGCCTCCGACACCTGACCTACGAGCAGTACTTC. Translation gives CASSLRHLTYEQYF.

The rearrangement links TRBV19 to TRBJ2-7; possibly TRBD1 for D (6 bases). The CDR3 contains 13 residues. V dropped 6 bases and J dropped 5 bases, with 14 bases sitting between them. In germline, CDR1 is LNHDA, CDR2 SQIVND (reference sequence). The CDR3 loop is CASRNTGSHEQYF. The CDR3, as DNA: TGTGCCAGTAGGAATACAGGGTCCCACGAGCAGTACTTC.

The chain combines TRBV5-4 with TRBJ2-3; D call uncertain. The V gene lost 4 bases and the J gene lost 4 bases, with 10 bases spanning the gap. Germline V CDR1 and CDR2: SGHNT, YYREEE (reference sequence). The length of the CDR3 is 13 residues. CDR3 sequence reads: CASSHAQSDTQYF. DNA of the CDR3: TGTGCCAGCAGCCATGCCCAGTCAGATACGCAGTATTTT.

CDR3 amino acids: CASSQGEWGEQYF. CDR3 DNA: TGTGCCAGCAGCCAAGGGGAGTGGGGCGAGCAGTACTTC. The genes are TRBV3-1 (or the pseudogene TRBV3-2) and TRBJ2-7; tentatively, D is TRBD2 (5 bases). The CDR3 extends over 13 amino acids. Trimming pared 1 base from V and 6 bases from J, leaving 10 bases between. Germline V CDR1 and CDR2: LGHDT, YNNKEL (reference sequence).

The gene calls are TRBV28 and TRBJ1-5, with a possible D match to TRBD1 (6 bases). Trimming removed 1 base at V and 5 bases at J, with 15 bases between. Germline-derived CDR1 and CDR2 are MDHEN and SYDVKM. The CDR3 is 16 amino acids. In DNA, the CDR3 is TGTGCCAGCAGTTTATTGGTCCGGACAGACGATCAGCCCCAGCATTTT. Residues: CASSLLVRTDDQPQHF. The full variable domain, rest sourced from reference TRBV28 and TRBJ1-5, is DVKVTQSSRYLVKRTGEKVFLECVQDMDHENMFWYRQDPGLGLRLIYFSYDVKMKEKGDIPEGYSVSREKKERFSLILESASTNQTSMYLCASSLLVRTDDQPQHFGDGTRLSIL.

This clone was detected only once. The genes are TRBV27 and TRBJ2-1; a weak D match, TRBD1 (6 bases). The length of the CDR3 is 16 residues. From germline, CDR1 is MNHEY and CDR2 SMNVEV (reference sequence). The germline V and J ends were trimmed by 6 bases and 3 bases, with 18 bases remaining between them. CDR3 bases: TGTGCCAGCAGCCCCCAGGGGCCCAATATCTACAATGAGCAGTTCTTC. Amino acids: CASSPQGPNIYNEQFF.

The chain has TRBV7-8 and TRBJ2-1; 12 bases fit TRBD2. The germline V gene has CDR1 SGHVS and CDR2 FQNEAQ. This CDR3 spans 14 amino acids. Trimming cost V 3 bases and J 8 bases; bases outside gene matches: 2. Here the CDR3 reads CASSLTSGSYEQFF. Written as DNA, the CDR3 is TGTGCCAGCAGCTTGACTAGCGGGAGTTATGAGCAGTTCTTC.

The chain employs TRBV5-6 and TRBJ2-1; 9 nucleotides match TRBD2. Trimming removed 0 bases from V and 3 bases from J; junction bases left unmatched: 10. This CDR3 comprises 18 residues. Per the germline V gene, CDR1 is SGHDT and CDR2 is YYEEEE. Here the CDR3 DNA reads TGTGCCAGCAGCTTGGGGTTTAGCGGGAGAACCGACTACAATGAGCAGTTCTTC. It specifies CASSLGFSGRTDYNEQFF. Drawing the rest from reference TRBV5-6 and TRBJ2-1, the complete variable domain is DAGVTQSPTHLIKTRGQQVTLRCSPKSGHDTVSWYQQALGQGPQFIFQYYEEEERQRGNFPDRFSGHQFPNYSSELNVNALLLGDSALYLCASSLGFSGRTDYNEQFFGPGTRLTVL.

The gene calls are TRBV10-3 and TRBJ2-7; D remains ambiguous. The germline V gene has CDR1 ENHRY and CDR2 SYGVKD. Trimming took off 6 bases at V and 3 bases at J, with 3 bases between the two ends. The CDR3 spans 10 residues. The CDR3 spells CAISSYEQYF. CDR3 DNA sequence: TGTGCCATCAGCAGCTACGAGCAGTACTTC.

The J gene is TRBJ2-5, the V gene TRBV3-1 (or the pseudogene TRBV3-2), with 8 bases lining up with TRBD1. V was pared by 0 bases and J by 3 bases, with 6 bases of the junction left unmatched. Germline lookup yields CDR1 LGHDT and CDR2 YNNKEL (reference sequence). There are 16 residues in the CDR3. The DNA of the CDR3 is TGTGCCAGCAGCCAAGATTTGACAGGGGCAAAAGAGACCCAGTACTTC. Protein product: CASSQDLTGAKETQYF.

This chain links TRBV4-3 with TRBJ2-7; 7 nucleotides line up with TRBD2. J was trimmed by 6 bases and V by 1 base; bases with no gene match: 6. The CDR3 consists of 14 residues. Germline values: CDR1 LGHNA, CDR2 YSLEER. This chain's CDR3 is CASSQVAGESEQYF. In DNA form, the CDR3 reads TGCGCCAGCAGCCAAGTTGCGGGGGAATCCGAGCAGTACTTC.

This chain joins TRBV9 and TRBJ1-4, with TRBD1 matching over 8 bases. The CDR3 extends over 16 amino acids. Trimming took 0 bases from V and 10 from J; bases not matched to a gene: 11. Germline V lookup: CDR1 SGDLS, CDR2 YYNGEE. The CDR3 DNA is TGTGCCAGCAGCGTAGTTAGTCGGACAGGGCAAGGAAAACTGTTTTTT. Translated: CASSVVSRTGQGKLFF.

This rearrangement joins TRBV6-6 to TRBJ2-5; D perhaps matches TRBD1 (6 bases). The germline V gene has CDR1 MNHNY and CDR2 SVGAGI (reference sequence). V was pared by 5 bases and J by 3 bases, with 7 bases between. This CDR3 spans 12 amino acids. CDR3 loop: CASSQGKETQYF. CDR3 in DNA: TGTGCCAGCAGTCAGGGGAAAGAGACCCAGTACTTC.

Only a few counts were recorded for this clone. This sequence joins TRBV27 and TRBJ1-6; 9 bases map to TRBD1. Unmatched junction bases numbered 6, after V lost 7 bases and J lost 8 bases. Looked up from germline, CDR1 is MNHEY and CDR2 is SMNVEV (reference sequence). This CDR3 has 14 amino acids. The CDR3 protein is CASNDGTGYSPLHF. CDR3 DNA: TGTGCCAGCAACGACGGGACAGGGTATTCACCCCTCCACTTT.

The chain has TRBV5-4 and TRBJ2-2; TRBD1 might be the D (5 bases). V was cut by 4 bases and J by 4 bases, with 14 bases left in between. From germline, CDR1 is SGHNT and CDR2 YYREEE (reference sequence). The CDR3 length is 15 residues. For the CDR3, the DNA is TGTGCCAGCAGCACCTCAGGGTTGAGCACCGGGGAGCTGTTTTTT. This codes for CASSTSGLSTGELFF. The full variable domain, in which reference TRBV5-4 and TRBJ2-2 provide the parts outside the CDR3, is ETGVTQSPTHLIKTRGQQVTLRCSSQSGHNTVSWYQQALGQGPQFIFQYYREEENGRGNFPPRFSGLQFPNYSSELNVNALELDDSALYLCASSTSGLSTGELFFGEGSRLTVL.

This chain links TRBV27 with TRBJ1-2; TRBD1 aligns across 10 bases. The CDR3 is 14 residues long. The junction had 5 bases not matched to a gene; V was cut back by 6 bases and J by 4 bases. The V gene's germline CDR1 is MNHEY and CDR2 SMNVEV (reference sequence). Here the CDR3 DNA reads TGTGCCAGCAGCGACAGGGGGCAACGCTATGGCTACACCTTC. Its translation is CASSDRGQRYGYTF.

The chain uses TRBV7-2 and TRBJ2-3; the D gene is possibly TRBD1 (6 bases). Deletions cut 4 bases from V and 3 bases from J, with 17 bases between. The CDR3 sequence is 16 residues long. CDR1 and CDR2 from the germline V gene are SGHTA and FQGNSA. Here the CDR3 DNA reads TGTGCCAGCAGCTCGGGACACAGACTTCCTACAGATACGCAGTATTTT. Its protein product is CASSSGHRLPTDTQYF. Drawing the rest from reference TRBV7-2 and TRBJ2-3, the complete variable domain is GAGVSQSPSNKVTEKGKDVELRCDPISGHTALYWYRQSLGQGLEFLIYFQGNSAPDKSGLPSDRFSAERTGGSVSTLTIQRTQQEDSAVYLCASSSGHRLPTDTQYFGPGTRLTVL.

This chain connects TRBV6-2 or TRBV6-3 to TRBJ2-1, with 13 bases lining up with TRBD2. Trimming removed 0 bases from V and 10 bases from J; junction bases left unmatched: 9. Germline values: CDR1 MNHEY, CDR2 SVGEGT. This CDR3 is 17 amino acids long. CDR3 sequence (DNA): TGTGCCAGCAGTTACTCAGGACTAGCGGGGGTCGGGGGAGAGCAGTTCTTC. Protein sequence: CASSYSGLAGVGGEQFF.

The rearrangement links TRBV27 to TRBJ1-5; 9 bases match TRBD1. The CDR3 has 15 residues. Germline trimming cut 5 bases from V and 5 bases from J; bases unmatched to any gene: 7. CDR1 MNHEY and CDR2 SMNVEV come from the germline V gene (reference sequence). CDR3 bases: TGTGCCAGCAGTCCCCAGGACAGGGGATATCAGCCCCAGCATTTT. Its protein is CASSPQDRGYQPQHF.